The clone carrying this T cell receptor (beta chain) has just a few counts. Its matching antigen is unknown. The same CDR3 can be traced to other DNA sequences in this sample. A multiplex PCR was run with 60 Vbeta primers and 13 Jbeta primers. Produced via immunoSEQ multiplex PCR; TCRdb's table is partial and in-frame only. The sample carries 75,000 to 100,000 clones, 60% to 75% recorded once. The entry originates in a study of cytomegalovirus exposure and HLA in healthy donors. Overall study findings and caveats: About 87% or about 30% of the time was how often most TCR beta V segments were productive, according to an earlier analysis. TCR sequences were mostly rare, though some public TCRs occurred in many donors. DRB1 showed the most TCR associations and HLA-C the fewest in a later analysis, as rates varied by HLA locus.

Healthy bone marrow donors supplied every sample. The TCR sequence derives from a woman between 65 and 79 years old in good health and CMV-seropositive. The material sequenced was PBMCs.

The CDR3 nucleotides read TGCAGCGTTGCCCGGACAGGGGGCGGTGAAAAACTGTTTTTT. It encodes CSVARTGGGEKLFF. The chain combines TRBV29-1 with TRBJ1-4, with 11 bases identical to TRBD1. This CDR3 has 14 residues. The V segment lost 4 bases and the J segment 7 bases; nucleotides outside the gene matches: 5. Germline CDR1 is SQVTM and CDR2 is ANQGSEA. Full variable domain (missing parts from reference TRBV29-1 and TRBJ1-4): SAVISQKPSRDICQRGTSLTIQCQVDSQVTMMFWYRQQPGQSLTLIATANQGSEATYESGFVIDKFPISRPNLTFSTLTVSNMSPEDSSIYLCSVARTGGGEKLFFGSGTQLSVL.